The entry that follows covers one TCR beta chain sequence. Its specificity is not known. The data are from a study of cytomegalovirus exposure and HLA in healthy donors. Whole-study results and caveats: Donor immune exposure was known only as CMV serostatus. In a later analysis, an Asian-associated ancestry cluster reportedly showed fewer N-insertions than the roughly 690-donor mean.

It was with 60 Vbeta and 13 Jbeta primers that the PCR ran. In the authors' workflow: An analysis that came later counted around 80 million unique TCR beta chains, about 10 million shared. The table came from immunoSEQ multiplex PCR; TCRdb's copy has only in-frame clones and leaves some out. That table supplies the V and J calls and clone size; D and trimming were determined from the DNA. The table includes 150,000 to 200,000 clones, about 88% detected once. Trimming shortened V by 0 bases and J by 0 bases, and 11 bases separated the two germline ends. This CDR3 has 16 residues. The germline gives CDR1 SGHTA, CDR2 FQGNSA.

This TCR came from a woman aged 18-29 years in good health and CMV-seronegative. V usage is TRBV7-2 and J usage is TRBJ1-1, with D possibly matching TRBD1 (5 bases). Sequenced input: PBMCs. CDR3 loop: CASSLAGARMNTEAFF. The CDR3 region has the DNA TGTGCCAGCAGCTTAGCAGGGGCACGTATGAACACTGAAGCTTTCTTT.